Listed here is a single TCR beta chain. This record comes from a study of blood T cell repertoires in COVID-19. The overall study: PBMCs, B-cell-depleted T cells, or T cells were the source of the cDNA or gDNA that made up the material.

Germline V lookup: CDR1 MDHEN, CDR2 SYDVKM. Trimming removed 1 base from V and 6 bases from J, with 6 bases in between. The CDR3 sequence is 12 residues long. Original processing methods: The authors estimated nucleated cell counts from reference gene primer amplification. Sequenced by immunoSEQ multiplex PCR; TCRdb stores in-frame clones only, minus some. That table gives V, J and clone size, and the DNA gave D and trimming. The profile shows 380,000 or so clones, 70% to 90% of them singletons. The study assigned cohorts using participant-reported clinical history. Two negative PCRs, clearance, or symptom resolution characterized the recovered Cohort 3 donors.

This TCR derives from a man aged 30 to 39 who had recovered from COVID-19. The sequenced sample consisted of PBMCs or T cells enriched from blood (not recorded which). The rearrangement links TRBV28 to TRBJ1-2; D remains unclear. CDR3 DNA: TGTGCCAGCAGTTTATCCGGGAATGGCTACACCTTC. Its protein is CASSLSGNGYTF.